In its sample, the clone carrying this TCR beta chain was seen a few times. Its antigen is not known. This specimen belongs to a study of blood T cells in healthy people across ages. Study-wide findings and caveats: Unknown donor CMV status possibly confounded expanded clonotype changes.

Drawn from each donor were approximately 9.2 milliliters of peripheral blood. Combining a sample-barcoded 5' primer with a J-beta primer mix, a second PCR ran for roughly 7 to 12 cycles. TCRdb reprocessed the 5' RACE reads with MiXCR, giving one entry per CDR3 protein. The sample records fewer than 2,000,000 distinct CDR3 sequences, roughly 43% being singletons. With V trimmed by 1 base and J by 0 bases, 10 bases remained unmatched. The CDR3 has 21 residues. Germline lookup yields CDR1 LGHNA and CDR2 YSLEER. The sample comprised blood. The sequence was obtained from a human donor in good health. The rearrangement uses TRBV4-3 and TRBJ2-3, with TRBD2 identical over 16 bases. CDR3: CASSQGITGTSGGDSTDTQYF. The DNA for the CDR3 is TGCGCCAGCAGCCAAGGGATTACCGGGACTAGCGGGGGGGATAGCACAGATACGCAGTATTTT.